This T cell receptor beta chain was observed in a study of a mutant IDH1 vaccine in newly diagnosed glioma. Repertoires were generated with immunoSEQ multiplex PCR, while TCRdb's copy carries only in-frame clones and drops some. The profile shows about 54,000 clones, 85% to 90% of them singletons. Regarding time point: week 35, safety follow-up. Mutant IDH1 20-mer peptide, at 300 ug, made up each vaccine dose, with topical imiquimod. Study results and caveats: The occurrence of vaccine-induced immune responses was seen in 90% to 95% of patients.

This clone was seen a few times. The antigen is undetermined. The material was PBMCs, obtained from a glioma patient whose treatment included an IDH1 peptide vaccine. This receptor was obtained from a man between 35 and 55 years old with glioma.

The CDR3 DNA is TGCGCCAGCAGCTTCTTACTAGGGGATGGGGAGCAGTACTTC. Amino acids: CASSFLLGDGEQYF. The chain links TRBV5-1 to TRBJ2-7, with D possibly called TRBD1 or TRBD2 (5 bases each). The CDR3 totals 14 residues. The germline V gene encodes CDR1 SGHRS and CDR2 YFSETQ. V dropped 2 bases and J dropped 7 bases, with 16 bases sitting between them.